This T cell receptor delta chain was identified in a study of delta chain sequences of gamma delta T cells (dated by TCRdb to 2016 to 2017). Receptor libraries were prepared by 5' RACE. Sequencer: Illumina MiSeq. TCRdb processed the public reads again with the CATT caller, after which rows with matching DNA were combined. The table for this sample lists roughly 920 delta-chain clones; 15% to 20% of them were counted only once. The ten largest clones add up to 45% to 55% of the sample. This clone is medium-sized (0.01 to 0.1%) in its sample. Its antigen remains unidentified. No qualities accompany the bases; no much larger clone lies one base away. The sequence was collected from a human donor in good health. The source material was either unsorted cells or a sorted T cell fraction (not recorded which).

CDR3 protein: CACDTIGMGDTRRTDKLIF. The nucleotide sequence is TGTGCCTGTGACACTATCGGGATGGGGGATACGAGGAGGACCGATAAACTCATCTTT. The V and J genes are TRDV2 and TRDJ1; 11 bases in between match TRDD3. From the cysteine up to the phenylalanine, the CDR3 has a length of 19 residues. Solely the CDR3 DNA is kept, with 57 bases framed from the first base. V is cut back by 1 base and J by 2 bases, with 14 bases in the junction unmatched. The germline V gene specifies GEAIGNYY as CDR1 and EKD as CDR2.